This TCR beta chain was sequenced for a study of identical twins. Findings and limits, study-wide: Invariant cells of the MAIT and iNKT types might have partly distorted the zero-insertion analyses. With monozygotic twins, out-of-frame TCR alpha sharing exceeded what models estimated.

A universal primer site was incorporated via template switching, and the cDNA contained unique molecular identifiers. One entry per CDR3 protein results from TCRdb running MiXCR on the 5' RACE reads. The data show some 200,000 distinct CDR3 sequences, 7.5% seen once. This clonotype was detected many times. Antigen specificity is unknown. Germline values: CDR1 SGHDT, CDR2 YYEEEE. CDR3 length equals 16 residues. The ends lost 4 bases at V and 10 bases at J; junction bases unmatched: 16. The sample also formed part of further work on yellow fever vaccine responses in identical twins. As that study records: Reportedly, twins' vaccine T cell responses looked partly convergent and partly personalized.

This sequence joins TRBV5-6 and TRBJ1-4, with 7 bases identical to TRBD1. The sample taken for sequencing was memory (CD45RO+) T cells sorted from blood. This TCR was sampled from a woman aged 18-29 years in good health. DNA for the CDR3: TGTGCCAGCAGCCTCGGCGCGACAGGGCCGGGAATAAAACTGTTTTTT. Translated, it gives CASSLGATGPGIKLFF.